Listed below are T cell receptor beta chains from one sample, sequenced in a study of T cell changes during pregnancy in multiple sclerosis. TCRdb keeps only in-frame clones here, not all; method: immunoSEQ multiplex PCR. Of 40,000 to 50,000 clones listed, almost 95% are singletons. This specimen consisted of CD8+ T cells from peripheral blood mononuclear cells, obtained in the third trimester of pregnancy. The receptors derive from a female donor with multiple sclerosis, enrolled in a pregnancy study. The CDR3 runs from the conserved cysteine through the conserved F or W. The D gene is left open where the match is weak. Rows give clone size only sometimes, using once, few, many, or a class for an expanded clone.

d_call: -
clone_size: -
v_call: TRBV25-1
cdr3_length: 12
j_call: TRBJ2-1
cdr3_aa: CASSGVGGDQFF
cdr3_nt: TGTGCCAGCAGTGGGGTAGGAGGCGATCAGTTCTTC

d_call: TRBD2
clone_size: -
v_call: TRBV9
cdr3_length: 15
j_call: TRBJ2-1
cdr3_aa: CASTWAGGRENEQFF
cdr3_nt: TGTGCCAGCACTTGGGCGGGAGGGCGTGAAAATGAGCAGTTCTTC

d_call: TRBD2
clone_size: -
v_call: TRBV7-9
cdr3_length: 17
j_call: TRBJ2-1
cdr3_aa: CASSLVFLREGYNEQFF
cdr3_nt: TGTGCCAGCAGCTTAGTTTTCTTGCGGGAGGGTTACAATGAGCAGTTCTTC

d_call: -
clone_size: few
v_call: TRBV7-9
cdr3_length: 13
j_call: TRBJ1-1
cdr3_aa: CASSLGGGTEAFF
cdr3_nt: TGTGCCAGCAGCTTGGGGGGTGGCACTGAAGCTTTCTTT

d_call: TRBD2
clone_size: -
v_call: TRBV4-1
cdr3_length: 15
j_call: TRBJ2-1
cdr3_aa: CASSPSGRASNEQFF
cdr3_nt: TGCGCCAGCAGCCCTAGCGGGAGGGCCTCCAATGAGCAGTTCTTC

d_call: -
clone_size: -
v_call: TRBV19
cdr3_length: 13
j_call: TRBJ1-5
cdr3_aa: CASMQGSNQPQHF
cdr3_nt: TGTGCCAGTATGCAGGGCTCCAATCAGCCCCAGCATTTT

d_call: -
clone_size: -
v_call: TRBV28
cdr3_length: 16
j_call: TRBJ2-5
cdr3_aa: CASSLEVSGVEETQYF
cdr3_nt: TGTGCCAGCAGCCTCGAGGTCTCAGGGGTAGAAGAGACCCAGTACTTC

d_call: TRBD2
clone_size: -
v_call: TRBV7-8
cdr3_length: 14
j_call: TRBJ2-2
cdr3_aa: CASSLSGGTGELFF
cdr3_nt: TGTGCCAGCAGCTTAAGCGGGGGGACCGGGGAGCTGTTTTTT

d_call: -
clone_size: -
v_call: TRBV5-1
cdr3_length: 15
j_call: TRBJ2-1
cdr3_aa: CASSLELALYNEQFF
cdr3_nt: TGCGCCAGCAGCTTGGAGCTAGCGCTCTACAATGAGCAGTTCTTC

d_call: TRBD1
clone_size: -
v_call: TRBV2
cdr3_length: 15
j_call: TRBJ2-7
cdr3_aa: CASTTTWTGKDEQYF
cdr3_nt: TGTGCCAGCACCACCACGTGGACAGGGAAGGACGAGCAGTACTTC

d_call: -
clone_size: -
v_call: TRBV11-2
cdr3_length: 13
j_call: TRBJ2-4
cdr3_aa: CASSLGRGNIQYF
cdr3_nt: TGTGCCAGCAGCTTAGGAAGGGGAAACATTCAGTACTTC

d_call: TRBD2
clone_size: -
v_call: TRBV4-1
cdr3_length: 17
j_call: TRBJ2-3
cdr3_aa: CASRGGTSSYPPDTQYF
cdr3_nt: TGCGCCAGCAGGGGAGGGACTAGCAGCTATCCGCCAGATACGCAGTATTTT

d_call: -
clone_size: -
v_call: TRBV9
cdr3_length: 14
j_call: TRBJ2-7
cdr3_aa: CASSVDPSAYEQYF
cdr3_nt: TGTGCCAGCAGCGTAGATCCTAGCGCCTACGAGCAGTACTTC

d_call: -
clone_size: -
v_call: TRBV4-1
cdr3_length: 18
j_call: TRBJ2-6
cdr3_aa: CASSQDSGTPSGANVLTF
cdr3_nt: TGCGCCAGCAGCCAAGATTCGGGTACACCCTCTGGGGCCAACGTCCTGACTTTC

d_call: TRBD1
clone_size: once
v_call: TRBV7-9
cdr3_length: 15
j_call: TRBJ2-5
cdr3_aa: CASTYPGTGEETQYF
cdr3_nt: TGTGCCAGCACCTACCCGGGGACAGGGGAAGAGACCCAGTACTTC

d_call: TRBD1
clone_size: -
v_call: TRBV2
cdr3_length: 15
j_call: TRBJ2-1
cdr3_aa: CASSPDRGGYNEQFF
cdr3_nt: TGTGCCAGCAGCCCCGACAGGGGTGGCTACAATGAGCAGTTCTTC

d_call: TRBD2
clone_size: -
v_call: TRBV9
cdr3_length: 18
j_call: TRBJ2-2
cdr3_aa: CASSDPTLAGVNTGELFF
cdr3_nt: TGTGCCAGCAGCGACCCCACCTTAGCGGGAGTGAACACCGGGGAGCTGTTTTTT

d_call: -
clone_size: -
v_call: TRBV21-1
cdr3_length: 16
j_call: TRBJ1-2
cdr3_aa: CASSKVGREGIYGYTF
cdr3_nt: TGTGCCAGCAGCAAGGTGGGCAGGGAGGGGATCTATGGCTACACCTTC

d_call: -
clone_size: -
v_call: TRBV9
cdr3_length: 15
j_call: TRBJ2-1
cdr3_aa: CASSVGGLTPNEQFF
cdr3_nt: TGTGCCAGCAGCGTAGGGGGGCTCACACCCAATGAGCAGTTCTTC

d_call: -
clone_size: few
v_call: TRBV29-1
cdr3_length: 15
j_call: TRBJ1-1
cdr3_aa: CSGRGFGDGNTEAFF
cdr3_nt: TGCAGCGGACGGGGTTTCGGGGATGGGAACACTGAAGCTTTCTTT

d_call: -
clone_size: -
v_call: TRBV7-2
cdr3_length: 13
j_call: TRBJ2-3
cdr3_aa: CASSFDFRDTQYF
cdr3_nt: TGTGCCAGCAGCTTCGACTTCAGAGATACGCAGTATTTT

d_call: TRBD2
clone_size: -
v_call: TRBV6-6
cdr3_length: 16
j_call: TRBJ2-5
cdr3_aa: CASSYPTSGYQETQYF
cdr3_nt: TGTGCCAGCAGTTATCCTACTAGCGGTTACCAAGAGACCCAGTACTTC

d_call: TRBD2
clone_size: -
v_call: TRBV28
cdr3_length: 15
j_call: TRBJ2-1
cdr3_aa: CASSWGTSRNNEQFF
cdr3_nt: TGTGCCAGCAGTTGGGGGACTAGCAGAAACAATGAGCAGTTCTTC

d_call: TRBD1
clone_size: -
v_call: TRBV10-3
cdr3_length: 14
j_call: TRBJ2-7
cdr3_aa: CAISDVDRVDEQYF
cdr3_nt: TGTGCCATCAGTGACGTCGACAGGGTCGACGAGCAGTACTTC

d_call: TRBD2
clone_size: -
v_call: TRBV23-1
cdr3_length: 18
j_call: TRBJ2-2
cdr3_aa: CASSHELAGENNTGELFF
cdr3_nt: TGCGCCAGCAGTCACGAACTAGCGGGAGAGAATAACACCGGGGAGCTGTTTTTT

d_call: -
clone_size: once
v_call: TRBV7-9
cdr3_length: 16
j_call: TRBJ2-2
cdr3_aa: CASSPLGLSNTGELFF
cdr3_nt: TGTGCCAGCAGCCCCCTAGGACTATCGAACACCGGGGAGCTGTTTTTT

d_call: -
clone_size: -
v_call: TRBV20-1
cdr3_length: 10
j_call: TRBJ2-3
cdr3_aa: CSGGRDTQYF
cdr3_nt: TGCAGTGGGGGGAGGGATACGCAGTATTTT

d_call: TRBD1
clone_size: -
v_call: TRBV28
cdr3_length: 14
j_call: TRBJ2-7
cdr3_aa: CASSLMTGAYEQYF
cdr3_nt: TGTGCCAGCAGTTTGATGACAGGGGCCTACGAGCAGTACTTC

d_call: TRBD2
clone_size: -
v_call: TRBV9
cdr3_length: 15
j_call: TRBJ2-7
cdr3_aa: CASSTSGSFTNEQYF
cdr3_nt: TGTGCCAGCAGTACGAGCGGGAGCTTTACTAACGAGCAGTACTTC

d_call: -
clone_size: -
v_call: TRBV15
cdr3_length: 16
j_call: TRBJ1-4
cdr3_aa: CATSRVPGAINEKLFF
cdr3_nt: TGTGCCACCAGCAGAGTACCAGGGGCCATTAATGAAAAACTGTTTTTT

d_call: -
clone_size: -
v_call: TRBV6-6
cdr3_length: 12
j_call: TRBJ2-7
cdr3_aa: CASTLSPDEQYF
cdr3_nt: TGTGCCAGCACCCTAAGCCCCGACGAGCAGTACTTC

d_call: TRBD2
clone_size: -
v_call: TRBV18
cdr3_length: 14
j_call: TRBJ2-7
cdr3_aa: CASSPSSGRGEQYF
cdr3_nt: TGTGCCAGCTCACCATCTAGCGGGAGAGGCGAGCAGTACTTC

d_call: -
clone_size: -
v_call: TRBV27
cdr3_length: 14
j_call: TRBJ2-7
cdr3_aa: CASSPSTGWDEQYF
cdr3_nt: TGTGCCAGCAGTCCCTCGACAGGTTGGGACGAGCAGTACTTC

d_call: TRBD2
clone_size: -
v_call: TRBV7-9
cdr3_length: 12
j_call: TRBJ2-1
cdr3_aa: CASSPGLAQQFF
cdr3_nt: TGTGCCAGCAGCCCCGGACTAGCGCAGCAGTTCTTC

d_call: TRBD2
clone_size: -
v_call: TRBV5-4
cdr3_length: 14
j_call: TRBJ2-3
cdr3_aa: CASSSGLAGDTQYF
cdr3_nt: TGTGCCAGCAGCTCTGGACTAGCGGGAGATACGCAGTATTTT

d_call: TRBD2
clone_size: -
v_call: TRBV2
cdr3_length: 16
j_call: TRBJ2-3
cdr3_aa: CAETGTSDVLTDTQYF
cdr3_nt: TGTGCCGAAACCGGGACTAGCGATGTGCTCACAGATACGCAGTATTTT

d_call: TRBD2
clone_size: -
v_call: TRBV7-6
cdr3_length: 15
j_call: TRBJ2-2
cdr3_aa: CASSAGTSGIRELFF
cdr3_nt: TGTGCCAGCAGCGCCGGGACTAGCGGGATTCGGGAGCTGTTTTTT

d_call: TRBD1
clone_size: -
v_call: TRBV2
cdr3_length: 16
j_call: TRBJ2-3
cdr3_aa: CASSEAGQGATDTQYF
cdr3_nt: TGTGCCAGCAGTGAAGCGGGACAGGGGGCCACAGATACGCAGTATTTT

d_call: -
clone_size: -
v_call: TRBV7-9
cdr3_length: 12
j_call: TRBJ2-1
cdr3_aa: CASSPSELKQFF
cdr3_nt: TGTGCCAGCAGCCCCTCGGAACTAAAGCAGTTCTTC

d_call: -
clone_size: once
v_call: TRBV28
cdr3_length: 14
j_call: TRBJ1-2
cdr3_aa: CASSFQGSNYGYTF
cdr3_nt: TGTGCCAGCAGTTTTCAGGGTTCAAACTATGGCTACACCTTC

d_call: -
clone_size: -
v_call: TRBV27
cdr3_length: 15
j_call: TRBJ2-7
cdr3_aa: CASSLSGLSSYEQYF
cdr3_nt: TGTGCCAGCAGTTTGAGCGGACTTAGCTCCTACGAGCAGTACTTC

d_call: TRBD2
clone_size: -
v_call: TRBV29-1
cdr3_length: 16
j_call: TRBJ2-1
cdr3_aa: CSVLPLFSGGQNEQFF
cdr3_nt: TGCAGCGTTCTCCCCTTATTTAGCGGGGGCCAAAATGAGCAGTTCTTC

d_call: -
clone_size: -
v_call: TRBV27
cdr3_length: 17
j_call: TRBJ2-3
cdr3_aa: CASSSPLGAGSTDTQYF
cdr3_nt: TGTGCCAGCAGCTCCCCTTTGGGGGCAGGTAGCACAGATACGCAGTATTTT

d_call: -
clone_size: -
v_call: TRBV4-3
cdr3_length: 17
j_call: TRBJ1-3
cdr3_aa: CASSQDPPGGSGNTIYF
cdr3_nt: TGCGCCAGCAGCCAAGACCCCCCCGGGGGCTCTGGAAACACCATATATTTT

d_call: TRBD1
clone_size: -
v_call: TRBV27
cdr3_length: 14
j_call: TRBJ2-7
cdr3_aa: CASSSRDRVGEQYF
cdr3_nt: TGTGCCAGCAGTTCCCGGGACAGGGTGGGTGAGCAGTACTTC

d_call: -
clone_size: -
v_call: TRBV27
cdr3_length: 14
j_call: TRBJ2-5
cdr3_aa: CASRDGSFQETQYF
cdr3_nt: TGTGCCAGCAGGGACGGGAGTTTCCAAGAGACCCAGTACTTC

d_call: TRBD1
clone_size: -
v_call: TRBV25-1
cdr3_length: 16
j_call: TRBJ2-1
cdr3_aa: CASSEGQGAIYNEQFF
cdr3_nt: TGTGCCAGCAGTGAAGGACAGGGGGCGATTTACAATGAGCAGTTCTTC

d_call: -
clone_size: -
v_call: TRBV9
cdr3_length: 17
j_call: TRBJ2-5
cdr3_aa: CASSVGWSGREQETQYF
cdr3_nt: TGTGCCAGCAGCGTAGGATGGAGTGGGAGAGAACAAGAGACCCAGTACTTC

d_call: TRBD2
clone_size: -
v_call: TRBV29-1
cdr3_length: 15
j_call: TRBJ2-3
cdr3_aa: CSVNSGRGWTDTQYF
cdr3_nt: TGCAGCGTTAATAGCGGGAGAGGGTGGACAGATACGCAGTATTTT

d_call: -
clone_size: -
v_call: TRBV6-6
cdr3_length: 13
j_call: TRBJ2-7
cdr3_aa: CASSPGHSYEQYF
cdr3_nt: TGTGCCAGTTCTCCGGGACACTCCTACGAGCAGTACTTC

d_call: TRBD1
clone_size: -
v_call: TRBV7-9
cdr3_length: 16
j_call: TRBJ2-1
cdr3_aa: CASSLDDRGDYNEQFF
cdr3_nt: TGTGCCAGCAGCTTAGACGACAGGGGGGATTACAATGAGCAGTTCTTC

d_call: -
clone_size: -
v_call: TRBV19
cdr3_length: 15
j_call: TRBJ2-1
cdr3_aa: CASSMVAGPYNEQFF
cdr3_nt: TGTGCCAGTAGTATGGTGGCGGGACCCTACAATGAGCAGTTCTTC

d_call: TRBD1
clone_size: -
v_call: TRBV28
cdr3_length: 13
j_call: TRBJ2-5
cdr3_aa: CASSSDRKETQYF
cdr3_nt: TGTGCCAGCAGTTCGGACAGGAAAGAGACCCAGTACTTC